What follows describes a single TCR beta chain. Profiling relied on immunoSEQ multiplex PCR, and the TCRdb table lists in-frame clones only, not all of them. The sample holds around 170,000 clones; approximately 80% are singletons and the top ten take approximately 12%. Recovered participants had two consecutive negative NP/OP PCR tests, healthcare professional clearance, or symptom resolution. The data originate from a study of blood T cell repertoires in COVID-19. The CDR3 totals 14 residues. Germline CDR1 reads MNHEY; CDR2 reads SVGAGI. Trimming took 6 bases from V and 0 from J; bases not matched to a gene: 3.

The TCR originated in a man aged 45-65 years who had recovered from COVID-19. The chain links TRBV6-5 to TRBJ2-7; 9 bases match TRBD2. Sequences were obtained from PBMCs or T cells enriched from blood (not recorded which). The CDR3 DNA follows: TGTGCCAGCAGAGCGGGGGGCGCCTCCTACGAGCAGTACTTC. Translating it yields CASRAGGASYEQYF.